Listed here are 30 T cell receptor beta chains from one sample, sequenced in a study of spatial heterogeneity in lung cancer. TCRdb used MiXCR to reprocess the 5' RACE reads, holding one entry per CDR3 protein. The table records 15,000 to 20,000 distinct CDR3 sequences, around a fifth of them present only once. Sample time point: sample taken at primary tumor resection. No cell sorting; template was whole RNA from tumor, lung tissue or PBMC. This sample comprised PBMCs, obtained at surgery. These receptors were taken from a female donor with early-stage non-small cell lung cancer.

This sequence joins TRBV7-9 and TRBJ2-6, with TRBD2 matching 11 bases. CDR3 size: 17 residues. J gave up 0 bases and V 5 bases, and 3 bases lay outside the gene matches. Germline V gives CDR1 SEHNR, CDR2 FQNEAQ (reference sequence). CDR3 amino acids: CASSQTSGDSGANVLTF. For the CDR3, the DNA is TGTGCCAGCAGCCAGACTAGCGGGGACTCTGGGGCCAACGTCCTGACTTTC. The complete variable domain, with remaining parts taken from reference TRBV7-9 and TRBJ2-6, reads DTGVSQNPRHKITKRGQNVTFRCDPISEHNRLYWYRQTLGQGPEFLTYFQNEAQLEKSRLLSDRFSAERPKGSFSTLEIQRTEQGDSAMYLCASSQTSGDSGANVLTFGAGSRLTVL.

Sample share makes this clonotype medium-sized. The chain joins TRBV2 to TRBJ1-1, with D tentatively TRBD1 (6 bases). Trimming stripped 5 bases from V and 4 bases from J, with 14 bases between. The CDR3 runs 14 residues. CDR1 and CDR2 (germline): SNHLY, FYNNEI. Written as DNA, the CDR3 is TGTGCCAGCAGTAAACAGGGAATGTCCACTGAAGCTTTCTTT. This codes for CASSKQGMSTEAFF.

This clonotype has ten or more counts. The rearrangement joins TRBV5-1 to TRBJ2-7; maybe TRBD1 (6 bases). V lost 3 bases to trimming and J lost 7 bases, with 14 bases between them. The germline gives CDR1 SGHRS, CDR2 YFSETQ. This CDR3 contains 13 residues. CDR3 loop: CASSSEGDQEQYF. CDR3 DNA: TGCGCCAGCAGCTCCGAGGGGGATCAGGAGCAGTACTTC.

This clonotype was counted at least ten times. V gene TRBV28 combines with J gene TRBJ2-5; 14 bases line up with TRBD2. The CDR3 runs 18 residues. Germline lookup yields CDR1 MDHEN and CDR2 SYDVKM. J lost 2 bases, V lost 5 bases, and 10 bases had no gene match. The CDR3 nucleotides are TGTGCCAGCAGTCCTGGGACTAGCGGGAGTGTCTGGCAAGAGACCCAGTACTTC. Translated, it gives CASSPGTSGSVWQETQYF.

This clonotype is judged medium-sized. This rearrangement joins TRBV11-3 to TRBJ2-2; D is perhaps TRBD2 (5 bases). CDR1 is SGHNT, CDR2 YENEEA, per germline. Trimming left V 8 bases short and J 5 bases short, with 6 bases between. The CDR3 loop spans 11 amino acids. This chain's CDR3 is CASRGTGELFF. In nucleotides, the CDR3 is TGTGCCAGCCGGGGTACCGGGGAGCTGTTTTTT.

This clonotype was found many times. The chain uses TRBV19 and TRBJ1-4; 7 bases match TRBD1. Unmatched junction bases numbered 4, after V lost 2 bases and J lost 7 bases. The germline CDR1 and CDR2 sequences are LNHDA and SQIVND (reference sequence). This CDR3 region has 14 residues. The CDR3 here is CASSIWDSGEKLFF. The DNA of the CDR3 is TGTGCCAGTAGTATATGGGACAGTGGTGAAAAACTGTTTTTT. Combining the CDR3 with reference TRBV19 and TRBJ1-4 gives the whole variable domain DGGITQSPKYLFRKEGQNVTLSCEQNLNHDAMYWYRQDPGQGLRLIYYSQIVNDFQKGDIAEGYSVSREKKESFPLTVTSAQKNPTAFYLCASSIWDSGEKLFFGSGTQLSVL.

V usage is TRBV10-3 and J usage is TRBJ1-1; 8 bases are shared with TRBD1. After removal of 3 bases from V and 5 bases from J, the junction contained 8 bases not matched to a gene. The CDR3 has 15 residues. CDR1 and CDR2 from the germline V gene are ENHRY and SYGVKD. The CDR3 bases are TGTGCCATCAGTGAAGAGGGACAGGAAGTTACTGAAGCTTTCTTT. Its translation: CAISEEGQEVTEAFF.

This clonotype is judged medium-sized. The chain joins TRBV20-1 to TRBJ2-7, with a possible D match to TRBD1 (6 bases). This CDR3 is 15 amino acids long. Germline values: CDR1 DFQATT, CDR2 SNEGSKA (reference sequence). Trimming pared 0 bases from V and 0 bases from J, leaving 12 bases between. CDR3 amino acids: CSARDGGQASYEQYF. DNA of the CDR3: TGCAGTGCTAGAGATGGGGGACAAGCCTCCTACGAGCAGTACTTC.

This clonotype was recorded many times. The V and J genes are TRBV5-1 and TRBJ2-7, with TRBD2 matching over 10 bases. Germline V lookup: CDR1 SGHRS, CDR2 YFSETQ. There are 18 residues in the CDR3. V trimming: 6 bases; J trimming: 5 bases; junction bases outside the gene matches: 20. Here the CDR3 DNA reads TGCGCCAGCACCACCGAGGCTAGCGGGAGACGGGGGTTCGACGAGCAGTACTTC. Translation gives CASTTEASGRRGFDEQYF.

This clonotype was detected ten times or more. The V and J genes are TRBV10-2 and TRBJ2-7; 9 bases line up with TRBD2. Germline assignment: CDR1 WSHSY and CDR2 SAAADI. Losses at the gene ends were 4 bases for V and 0 bases for J; bases not matched to a gene: 4. The CDR3 is 15 amino acids. The CDR3 bases are TGCGCCAGCAGTGTCAGCGGGGGGAGCTCCTACGAGCAGTACTTC. This codes for CASSVSGGSSYEQYF.

At least ten counts were recorded for this clonotype. The rearrangement uses TRBV20-1 and TRBJ2-1; TRBD1 matches 8 bases. Germline-derived CDR1 and CDR2 are DFQATT and SNEGSKA (reference sequence). The CDR3 loop spans 14 amino acids. V shed 3 bases, J shed 1 base, and the junction held 2 bases outside the gene matches. The CDR3 loop is CSARDRESYNEQFF. In nucleotides, the CDR3 is TGCAGTGCTAGGGACAGGGAATCCTACAATGAGCAGTTCTTC.

Notes on this clonotype: A read error may explain this, as a much larger clone is one base away. The chain employs TRBV6-2 or TRBV6-3 and TRBJ2-1; D may be TRBD2 (5 bases). Germline loops: CDR1 MNHEY, CDR2 SVGEGT. The CDR3 has 12 residues. V was pared by 4 bases and J by 10 bases, with 11 bases between. The chain's CDR3 is CASSSGSDEQFF. The DNA of the CDR3 is TGTGCCAGCAGTTCGGGATCGGACGAGCAGTTCTTC.

At least ten counts were recorded for this clonotype. The genes are TRBV6-5 and TRBJ1-6; TRBD1 is a possible D gene (5 bases). The CDR3 totals 15 residues. Trimming shortened V by 7 bases and J by 7 bases, and 17 bases separated the two germline ends. Germline assignment: CDR1 MNHEY and CDR2 SVGAGI. The CDR3 loop is CASNKPGRSNSPLHF. In nucleotides, the CDR3 is TGTGCCAGCAACAAACCGGGACGGTCGAATTCACCCCTCCACTTT.

This clonotype was recorded many times. V gene TRBV20-1 combines with J gene TRBJ2-1; 9 bases map to TRBD2. CDR1 and CDR2 (germline): DFQATT, SNEGSKA (reference sequence). This CDR3 is 15 amino acids long. V dropped 0 bases and J dropped 7; count of bases not matched to a gene: 7. The CDR3 region is CSARDRLAALNEQFF. CDR3 bases: TGCAGTGCTAGAGATCGACTAGCGGCGTTAAATGAGCAGTTCTTC.

The sample holds many counts of this clonotype. The V and J genes are TRBV29-1 and TRBJ1-5, with TRBD1 matching 9 bases. Trimming at V came to 5 bases and at J to 6 bases, leaving 5 bases not matched to a gene. The CDR3 has 13 residues. Germline values: CDR1 SQVTM, CDR2 ANQGSEA. The DNA for the CDR3 is TGCAGCGTTTCAGGACAGGGGAGTCAGCCCCAGCATTTT. Protein sequence: CSVSGQGSQPQHF.

This clonotype occurred many times. This chain uses TRBV24-1 with TRBJ2-1; the match to TRBD2 covers 16 bases. This CDR3 has 19 amino acids. CDR1 and CDR2 (germline): KGHDR, SFDVKD. The J segment lost 2 bases and the V segment lost 0 bases, leaving 3 bases of the junction unmatched. The CDR3 nucleotides are TGTGCCACCAGTGATTTGGGGACTAGCGGGAGGGTCCCCTACAATGAGCAGTTCTTC. Its translation: CATSDLGTSGRVPYNEQFF.

The table lists this clonotype with many counts. The chain links TRBV6-2 or TRBV6-3 to TRBJ1-2; TRBD1 matches 7 bases. With V trimmed by 8 bases and J by 4 bases, 16 bases remained unmatched. Germline loops: CDR1 MNHEY, CDR2 SVGEGT. The CDR3 contains 16 residues. CDR3 sequence (DNA): TGTGCCAGCTGTTTCCGGACAGGAGGACGACTCTATGGCTACACCTTC. As protein: CASCFRTGGRLYGYTF.

This clonotype has a count of ten or more. The rearrangement links TRBV12-3 or TRBV12-4 to TRBJ1-5, with 9 positions matching TRBD1. The CDR3 consists of 14 residues. Germline trimming cut 7 bases from V and 4 bases from J; bases unmatched to any gene: 5. The CDR3 protein is CASKGQGENQPQHF. The CDR3 DNA sequence: TGTGCCAGCAAGGGACAGGGCGAAAATCAGCCCCAGCATTTT.

The table lists this clonotype with many counts. This sequence joins TRBV20-1 and TRBJ2-3; 9 nucleotides match TRBD2. The CDR3 runs to 13 residues. The germline V gene encodes CDR1 DFQATT and CDR2 SNEGSKA (reference sequence). V shed 0 bases, J shed 9 bases, and the junction held 4 bases outside the gene matches. CDR3 sequence: CSAREFSGGTQYF. CDR3 DNA: TGCAGTGCTAGAGAGTTCAGCGGGGGGACGCAGTATTTT.

The rearrangement uses TRBV12-3 or TRBV12-4 and TRBJ2-2; no clear D. With 6 bases removed from V and 0 bases from J, the gap between germline ends came to 14 bases. CDR3 length equals 16 residues. The CDR3 region is CASSLLTTPNTGELFF. As DNA, the CDR3 is TGTGCCAGCAGCTTACTGACGACCCCGAACACCGGGGAGCTGTTTTTT.

The chain is built from TRBV15 and TRBJ2-1; no firm D call. The V end lost 4 bases, the J end lost 5 bases, and 12 bases lay between the germline ends. The CDR3 runs to 14 residues. Germline loops: CDR1 LNHNV, CDR2 YYDKDF (reference sequence). The CDR3 DNA is TGTGCCACCAGCAACCCCGGGTCGGACAATGAGCAGTTCTTC. Translating it yields CATSNPGSDNEQFF.

In its sample, this clonotype was seen a few times. The rearrangement joins TRBV2 to TRBJ1-4, with 7 nucleotides matching TRBD1. J gave up 7 bases and V 6 bases, and 11 bases lay outside the gene matches. CDR3 size: 15 residues. CDR1 SNHLY and CDR2 FYNNEI come from the germline V gene. CDR3 DNA: TGTGCCAGCAGAGTATACAGGGGCAGTGGTGAAAAACTGTTTTTT. This gives the protein CASRVYRGSGEKLFF.

This clonotype is labeled medium-sized. The chain uses TRBV7-9 and TRBJ1-2, with 10 bases fitting TRBD1. Germline CDR1 reads SEHNR; CDR2 reads FQNEAQ (reference sequence). V gave up 5 bases and J gave up 5 bases; unmatched junction bases: 5. This CDR3 region has 14 residues. The CDR3 is CASSKPGQGYGYTF. The CDR3 DNA reads as TGTGCCAGCAGCAAACCGGGACAGGGGTATGGCTACACCTTC. Full variable domain (outside the CDR3, taken from reference TRBV7-9 and TRBJ1-2): DTGVSQNPRHKITKRGQNVTFRCDPISEHNRLYWYRQTLGQGPEFLTYFQNEAQLEKSRLLSDRFSAERPKGSFSTLEIQRTEQGDSAMYLCASSKPGQGYGYTFGSGTRLTVV.

The table lists this clonotype with many counts. The chain is built from TRBV24-1 and TRBJ2-2; D may correspond to TRBD1 or TRBD2 (5 bases each). V was shortened by 7 bases and J by 6 bases, with 14 bases between the two germline ends. CDR1 and CDR2 (germline): KGHDR, SFDVKD. This CDR3 has 14 residues. The CDR3 nucleotides read TGTGCCACCAGGCCGGGACCCGCCCCCGGGGAGCTGTTTTTT. This encodes CATRPGPAPGELFF.

By share, this clonotype ranks as medium-sized (0.01 to 0.1%). The chain is built from TRBV28 and TRBJ2-7; 9 nucleotides match TRBD2. The CDR3 is made up of 15 amino acids. Germline values: CDR1 MDHEN, CDR2 SYDVKM. J was trimmed by 2 bases and V by 4 bases; bases with no gene match: 6. CDR3 region: CASSSFSGRTYEQYF. For the CDR3, the DNA is TGTGCCAGCAGTTCTTTCAGCGGGAGGACCTACGAGCAGTACTTC.

This clonotype was found many times. The genes are TRBV2 and TRBJ2-3; D ambiguous. Germline-derived CDR1 and CDR2 are SNHLY and FYNNEI. This CDR3 is 11 amino acids long. V was cut by 6 bases and J by 4 bases, with 5 bases left in between. The CDR3 coding sequence is TGTGCCAGCAGCCCCCCAGATACGCAGTATTTT. Protein product: CASSPPDTQYF.

This clonotype was recorded at least ten times. This chain joins TRBV28 and TRBJ2-7; possibly TRBD1 for D (6 bases). Germline CDR1 reads MDHEN; CDR2 reads SYDVKM. The CDR3 is 13 residues long. Trimming shortened V by 3 bases and J by 2 bases, and 8 bases separated the two germline ends. CDR3 sequence (DNA): TGTGCCAGCAGTTTGACAGGCCCCTACGAGCAGTACTTC. Translation gives CASSLTGPYEQYF.

This clonotype was found many times. CDR3 in amino acids: CSVFGLDGYTF. CDR3 DNA: TGCAGCGTTTTCGGCCTGGATGGCTACACCTTC. J is TRBJ1-2 and V is TRBV29-1; D uncertain. This CDR3 region has 11 residues. Germline values: CDR1 SQVTM, CDR2 ANQGSEA. V lost 5 bases to trimming and J lost 6 bases, with 10 bases between them.

This clonotype was found many times. The V call is TRBV20-1, the J call TRBJ1-1; D remains ambiguous. The CDR3 length is 15 residues. V lost 6 bases to trimming and J lost 6 bases, with 23 bases between them. CDR1 and CDR2 from the germline V gene are DFQATT and SNEGSKA (reference sequence). CDR3 DNA: TGCAGTGCAGTATACCGGGTCCCATTCCCCCCTGAAGCTTTCTTT. This sequence encodes CSAVYRVPFPPEAFF.

This chain links TRBV19 with TRBJ2-2; maybe TRBD2 (5 bases). The V gene's germline CDR1 is LNHDA and CDR2 SQIVND (reference sequence). The CDR3 runs to 15 residues. V lost 7 bases, J lost 0 bases, and 12 bases lay in between. The CDR3: CASTKDGANTGELFF. The CDR3 region has the DNA TGTGCCAGTACTAAGGACGGGGCGAACACCGGGGAGCTGTTTTTT.